This paragraph reports one T cell receptor (beta chain). The antigen remains unidentified. The data originate from a study of cytomegalovirus exposure and HLA in healthy donors. Healthy bone marrow donors formed the donor group. General study findings and limits: Rates of TCR association differed by HLA locus in a later analysis, with DRB1 highest and HLA-C lowest. The study designated some 180 TCR beta chains cytomegalovirus-associated. Earlier analysis looked at TCR beta V segments, and most were productive about 87% or about 30% of the time.

The PCR ran on 60 Vbeta and 13 Jbeta primers. The table came from immunoSEQ multiplex PCR; TCRdb's copy has only in-frame clones and leaves some out. The data hold 150,000 to 200,000 clones, with about 71% observed a single time. The material sequenced was PBMCs. This TCR came from a man in his fifties in good health and CMV-seronegative.

This chain's CDR3 is CASSWGDGNQPQHF. The DNA for the CDR3 is TGTGCCAGCAGTTGGGGGGACGGTAATCAGCCCCAGCATTTT. This rearrangement joins TRBV6-5 to TRBJ1-5; the D gene is possibly TRBD1 (5 bases). The CDR3 covers 14 residues. The ends were cut back, 4 bases at V and 4 bases at J, with 11 bases in the middle. CDR1 and CDR2 from the germline V gene are MNHEY and SVGAGI.